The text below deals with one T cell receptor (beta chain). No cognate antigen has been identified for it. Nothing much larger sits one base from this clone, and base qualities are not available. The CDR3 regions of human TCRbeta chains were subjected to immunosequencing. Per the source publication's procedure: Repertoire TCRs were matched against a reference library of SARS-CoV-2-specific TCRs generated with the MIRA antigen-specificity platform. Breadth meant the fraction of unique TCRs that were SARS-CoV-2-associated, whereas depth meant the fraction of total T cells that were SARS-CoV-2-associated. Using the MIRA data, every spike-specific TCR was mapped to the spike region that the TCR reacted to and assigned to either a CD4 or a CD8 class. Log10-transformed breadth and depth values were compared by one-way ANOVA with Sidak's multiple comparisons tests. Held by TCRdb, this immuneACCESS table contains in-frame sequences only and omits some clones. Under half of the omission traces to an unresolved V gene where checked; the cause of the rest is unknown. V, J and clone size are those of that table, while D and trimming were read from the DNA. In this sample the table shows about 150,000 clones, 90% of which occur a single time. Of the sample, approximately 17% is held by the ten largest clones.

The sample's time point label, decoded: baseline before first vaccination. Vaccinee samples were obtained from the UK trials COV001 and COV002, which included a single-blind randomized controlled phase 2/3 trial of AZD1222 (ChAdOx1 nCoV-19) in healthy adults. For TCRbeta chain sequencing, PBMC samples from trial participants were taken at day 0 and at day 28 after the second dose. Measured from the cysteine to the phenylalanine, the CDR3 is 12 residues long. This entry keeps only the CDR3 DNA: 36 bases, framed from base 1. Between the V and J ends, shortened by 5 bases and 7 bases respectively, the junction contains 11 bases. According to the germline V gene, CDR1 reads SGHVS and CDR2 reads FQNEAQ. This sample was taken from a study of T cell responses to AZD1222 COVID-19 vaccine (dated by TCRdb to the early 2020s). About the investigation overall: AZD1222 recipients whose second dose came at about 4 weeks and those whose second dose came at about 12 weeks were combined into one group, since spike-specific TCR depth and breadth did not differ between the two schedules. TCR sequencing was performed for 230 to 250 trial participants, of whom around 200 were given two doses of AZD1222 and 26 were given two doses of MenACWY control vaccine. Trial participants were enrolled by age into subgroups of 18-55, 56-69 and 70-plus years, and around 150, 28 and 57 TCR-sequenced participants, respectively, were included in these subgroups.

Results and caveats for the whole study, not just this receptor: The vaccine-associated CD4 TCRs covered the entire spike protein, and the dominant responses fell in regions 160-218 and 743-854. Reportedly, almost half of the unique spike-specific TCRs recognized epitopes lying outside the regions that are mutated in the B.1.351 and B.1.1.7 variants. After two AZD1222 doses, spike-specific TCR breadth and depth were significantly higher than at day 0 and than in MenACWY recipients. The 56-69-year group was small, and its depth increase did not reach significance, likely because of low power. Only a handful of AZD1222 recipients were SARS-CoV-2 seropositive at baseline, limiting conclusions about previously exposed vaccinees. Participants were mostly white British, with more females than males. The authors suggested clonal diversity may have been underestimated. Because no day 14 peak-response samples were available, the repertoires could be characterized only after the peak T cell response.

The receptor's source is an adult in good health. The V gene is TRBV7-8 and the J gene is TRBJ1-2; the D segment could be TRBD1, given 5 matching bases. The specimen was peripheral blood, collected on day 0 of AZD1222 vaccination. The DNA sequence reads TGTGCCAGCAGCCCGGGGGGGTTTGGCTACACCTTC. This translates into CASSPGGFGYTF.